This TCR beta chain was found in a study of radiation and T cells in renal cell carcinoma. Across the study: Nephrectomy followed 15 Gy stereotactic body radiation by 4 weeks.

Only in-frame clones appear in the TCRdb table, and some are missing; sequencing was by immunoSEQ multiplex PCR. The repertoire holds some 58,000 clones, with around 81% as singletons. To note about this clone: Its specificity is unknown.

Time point described: blood 2 weeks post-SBRT. Treatment here: 15 Gy SBRT to primary tumor, nephrectomy 4 weeks later. This renal cell carcinoma was of the clear cell type. General study findings and limits: In blood, top tumor clones expanded by 2 weeks, shrinking by 4.

Germline V CDR1 and CDR2: SEHNR, FQNEAQ (reference sequence). V was clipped by 4 bases and J by 2 bases, with 6 bases between them. CDR3 size: 12 residues. This chain uses TRBV7-9 with TRBJ2-7; no reliable D call. This TCR was sampled from a man aged 60 to 69 with renal cell carcinoma. The sequencing used blood, collected from a patient whose treatment included radiotherapy and nephrectomy. In DNA form, the CDR3 reads TGTGCCAGCAGCTCCACGACCTACGAGCAGTACTTC. This sequence encodes CASSSTTYEQYF.